This T cell receptor (beta chain) was obtained from a study of T cell changes during pregnancy in multiple sclerosis. The repertoire was sequenced with immunoSEQ multiplex PCR; TCRdb's copy has only in-frame clones and lacks some. Here the sample spans more than 55,000 clones, around 90% being singletons. Trimming took 4 bases from V and 8 from J, leaving 15 bases between them. CDR1 is SGHTS and CDR2 is YDEGEE in the germline V gene. The CDR3 runs to 13 residues. The rearrangement uses TRBV5-8 and TRBJ1-2; D perhaps matches TRBD1 (6 bases). The sequence came from a female donor in good health, enrolled as a control in a pregnancy study. The specimen comprised peripheral blood, sampled in the third trimester of pregnancy. The CDR3 nucleotides are TGTGCCAGCAGCCAAACAGGGTGGCGCGGCTACACCTTC. Its protein is CASSQTGWRGYTF.